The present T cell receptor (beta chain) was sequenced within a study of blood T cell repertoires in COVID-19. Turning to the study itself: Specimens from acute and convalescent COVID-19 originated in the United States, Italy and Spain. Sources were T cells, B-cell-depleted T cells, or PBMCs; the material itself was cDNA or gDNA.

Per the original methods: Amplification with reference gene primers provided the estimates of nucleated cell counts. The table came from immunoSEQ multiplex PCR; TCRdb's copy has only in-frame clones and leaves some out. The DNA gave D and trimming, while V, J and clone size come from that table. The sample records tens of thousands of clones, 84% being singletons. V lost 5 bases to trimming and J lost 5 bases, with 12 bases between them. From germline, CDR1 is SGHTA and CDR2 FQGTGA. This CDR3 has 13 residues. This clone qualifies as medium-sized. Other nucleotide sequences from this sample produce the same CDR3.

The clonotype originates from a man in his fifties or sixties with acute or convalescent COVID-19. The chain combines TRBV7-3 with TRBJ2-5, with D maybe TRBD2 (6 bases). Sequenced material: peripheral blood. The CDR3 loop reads CASSLGGWETQYF. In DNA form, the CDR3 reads TGTGCCAGCAGCCTCGGAGGGTGGGAGACCCAGTACTTC.